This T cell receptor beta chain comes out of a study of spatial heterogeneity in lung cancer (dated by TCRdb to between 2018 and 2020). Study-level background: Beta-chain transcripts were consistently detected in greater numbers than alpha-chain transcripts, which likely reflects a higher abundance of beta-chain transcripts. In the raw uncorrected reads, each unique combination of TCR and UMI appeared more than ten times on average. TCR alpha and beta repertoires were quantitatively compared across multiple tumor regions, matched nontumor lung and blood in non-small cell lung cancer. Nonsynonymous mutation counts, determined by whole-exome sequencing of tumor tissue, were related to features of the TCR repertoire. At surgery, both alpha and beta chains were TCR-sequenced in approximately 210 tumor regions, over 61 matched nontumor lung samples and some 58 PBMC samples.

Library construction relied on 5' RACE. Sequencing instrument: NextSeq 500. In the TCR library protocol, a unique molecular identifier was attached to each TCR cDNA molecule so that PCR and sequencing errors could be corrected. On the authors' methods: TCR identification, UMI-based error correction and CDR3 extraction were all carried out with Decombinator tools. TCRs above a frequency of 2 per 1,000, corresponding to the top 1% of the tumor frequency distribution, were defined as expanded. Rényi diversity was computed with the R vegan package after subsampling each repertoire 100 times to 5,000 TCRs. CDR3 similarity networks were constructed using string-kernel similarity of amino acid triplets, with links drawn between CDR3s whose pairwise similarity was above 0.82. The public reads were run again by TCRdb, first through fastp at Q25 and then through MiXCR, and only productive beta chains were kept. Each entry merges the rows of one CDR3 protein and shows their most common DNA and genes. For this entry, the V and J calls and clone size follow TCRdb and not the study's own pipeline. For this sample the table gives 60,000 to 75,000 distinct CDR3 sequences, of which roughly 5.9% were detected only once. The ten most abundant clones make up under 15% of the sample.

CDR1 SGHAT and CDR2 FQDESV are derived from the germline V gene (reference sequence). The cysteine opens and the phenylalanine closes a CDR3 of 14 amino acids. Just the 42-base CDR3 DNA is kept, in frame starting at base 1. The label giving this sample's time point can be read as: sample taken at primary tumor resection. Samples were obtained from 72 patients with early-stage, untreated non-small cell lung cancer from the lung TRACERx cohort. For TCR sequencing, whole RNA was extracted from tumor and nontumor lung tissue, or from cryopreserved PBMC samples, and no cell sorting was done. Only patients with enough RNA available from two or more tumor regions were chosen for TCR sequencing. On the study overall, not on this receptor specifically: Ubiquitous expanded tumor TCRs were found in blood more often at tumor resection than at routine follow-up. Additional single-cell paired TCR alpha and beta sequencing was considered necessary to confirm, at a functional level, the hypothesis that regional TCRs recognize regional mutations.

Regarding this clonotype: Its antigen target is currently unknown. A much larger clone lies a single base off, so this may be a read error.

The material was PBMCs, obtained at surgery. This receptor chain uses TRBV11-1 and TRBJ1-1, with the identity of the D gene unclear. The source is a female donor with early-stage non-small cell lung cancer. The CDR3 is CASGLKELNTEAFF. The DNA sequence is TGTGCCAGCGGCTTAAAGGAACTAAACACTGAAGCTTTCTTT.